This TCR beta chain originates from a study of pediatric ulcerative colitis. Study outcomes and limitations: This repertoire reflects total lymphocytes rather than subpopulations like regulatory T cells. Blood-rectal clonal overlap within each person was significantly higher in ulcerative colitis patients than controls.

Of note for this clone: What it recognizes is unknown.

Up to 500,000 reads were sequenced per sample. Repertoires were generated with immunoSEQ multiplex PCR, while TCRdb's copy carries only in-frame clones and drops some. The table records 30,000 to 45,000 clones, roughly 83% of them present only once. Germline CDR1 is SGHDN and CDR2 is FVKESK. Trimming at V came to 4 bases and at J to 2 bases, leaving 8 bases not matched to a gene. The CDR3 extends over 16 amino acids. At colonoscopy, a blood sample was also collected. Material for sequencing was blood. The chain has TRBV14 and TRBJ1-2; 9 positions agree with TRBD1. The sequence derives from a girl between 10 and 17 years old with moderate ulcerative colitis. The CDR3 DNA is TGTGCCAGCAGCCTGACAGGGGGTTACCCCAACTATGGCTACACCTTC. It codes for CASSLTGGYPNYGYTF.